This T cell receptor beta chain was obtained from a study of T-cell reconstitution after alpha-beta-depleted transplantation in children. For TCRbeta, the library was prepared with unique molecular identifiers. From the PCR reads, TCRdb called clonotypes with MiXCR, one entry per CDR3 protein. The sample consists of 500,000 to 600,000 distinct CDR3 sequences, approximately 32% of them appearing once. This sequence was found in a human donor who donated a stem cell graft to a child with aplastic anemia. The sample consisted of PBMCs from the stem cell graft donor, taken from the stem cell graft.

The CDR3 nucleotides are TGCGCCAGCAGCTTGGGAGACCTGACCGGGGAGCTGTTTTTT. This translates into CASSLGDLTGELFF. The V and J genes are TRBV5-1 and TRBJ2-2; D remains unclear. Trimming shortened V by 0 bases and J by 5 bases, and 8 bases separated the two germline ends. The CDR3 sequence is 14 residues long. Germline-derived CDR1 and CDR2 are SGHRS and YFSETQ.